The clone carrying this T cell receptor beta chain was counted ten times or more. Its antigen remains unknown. Time point in this sample: healthy volunteer bleed at 2 weeks. The template was total RNA from unfractionated whole blood. It was the library that attached unique molecular identifiers to individual cDNA molecules. As originally analysed: The median was around 89,000 TCRs per sample, ranging 23,224 to 690,600. MiXCR, applied by TCRdb to the RACE reads, yields one record per CDR3 protein. Clone size and V and J calls follow TCRdb, not the original study. The top ten clones hold 2.5% to 3.5% of a sample with roughly 100,000 distinct CDR3 sequences, approximately 8.2% of them seen once. The data stem from a study of human T cells and chemical hapten exposure. Across the study: Small discrepancies in pooled library volume mainly accounted for the varying TCR yields per sample.

Study-wide findings and caveats: High-frequency TCRs, those above 1 in 1000, stayed the same after DPC sensitization.

Per the germline V gene, CDR1 is DFQATT and CDR2 is SNEGSKA (reference sequence). This CDR3 has 14 residues. Unmatched junction bases numbered 6, after V lost 3 bases and J lost 6 bases. Sequenced material: whole blood. This receptor was obtained from a female donor in good health. Some clones in this sample may be carry-over from other donors' samples. This sequence joins TRBV20-1 and TRBJ1-3, with 9 bases that match TRBD1. CDR3 in DNA: TGCAGTGCTAGTTCGGGACAGGGTATAAACACCATATATTTT. The encoded protein is CSASSGQGINTIYF.